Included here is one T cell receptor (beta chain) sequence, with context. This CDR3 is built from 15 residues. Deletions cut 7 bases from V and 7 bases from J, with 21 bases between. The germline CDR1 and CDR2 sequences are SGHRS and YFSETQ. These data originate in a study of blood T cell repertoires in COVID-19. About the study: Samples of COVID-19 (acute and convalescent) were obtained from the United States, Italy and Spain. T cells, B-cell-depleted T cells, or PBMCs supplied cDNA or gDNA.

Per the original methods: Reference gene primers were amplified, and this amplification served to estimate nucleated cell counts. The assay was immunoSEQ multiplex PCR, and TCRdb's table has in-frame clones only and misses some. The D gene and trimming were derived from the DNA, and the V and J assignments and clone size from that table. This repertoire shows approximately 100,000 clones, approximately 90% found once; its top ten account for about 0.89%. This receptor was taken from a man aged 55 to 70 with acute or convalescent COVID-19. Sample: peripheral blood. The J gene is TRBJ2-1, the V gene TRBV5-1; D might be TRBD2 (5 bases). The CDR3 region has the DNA TGCGCCAGCCGCCATGAGGACTCCCTGGGAAATGAGCAGTTCTTC. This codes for CASRHEDSLGNEQFF.